This TCR beta chain was identified during a study of human T cells and chemical hapten exposure. Time point noted: patch test 1, 2 weeks after DPC sensitization. Indicated treatment: therapeutic diphenylcyclopropenone sensitization with weekly scalp DPC. In TCRdb, the RACE reads were re-called with MiXCR into one record per CDR3 protein. The data hold about 340,000 distinct CDR3 sequences, with around 7% observed a single time. Germline CDR1 is MNHEY and CDR2 is SVGEGT. The V and J ends lost 2 bases and 1 base, in that order; junction bases with no gene match: 9. This CDR3 region has 17 residues. This clonotype was recorded a few times.

The chain employs TRBV6-2 or TRBV6-3 and TRBJ1-1; TRBD1 aligns across 8 bases. The sample consisted of whole blood, taken in connection with sensitization to the hapten diphenylcyclopropenone (DPC). The clonotype was recovered from a woman under 30 with alopecia areata. Some clones in this sample may be carry-over from other donors' samples. The CDR3 sequence is CASSYPDRGRQNTEAFF. Written as DNA, the CDR3 is TGTGCCAGCAGTTACCCTGACAGGGGCCGACAGAACACTGAAGCTTTCTTT.